Following are 3 T cell receptor beta chains from one sample sequenced in a study of beta chain features in type 1 diabetes (dated by TCRdb to 2016 to 2019). Library method: the immunoSEQ multiplex PCR assay. The entire amount of isolated RNA was reverse transcribed using the High Capacity cDNA Reverse Transcription Kit, so the sequenced TCRB transcripts were expressed ones. TCRdb re-hosts the immuneACCESS table, in-frame sequences only. Its copies lack some clones; in the studies checked, an unresolved V gene accounts for under half of them, and the cause for the rest is not known. This sample is represented by tens of thousands of clones; roughly 34% of them were singletons. The biggest ten clones account for about 0.5% of the sample. Sequences were obtained from stem cell memory CD4+ T cells from blood. According to the study, the label for this sample's cell subset or site signals: stem cell-like memory CD4+ T cells. All receptors derive from a woman in her late teens or twenties in good health.

This chain links TRBV19 with TRBJ2-5; 10 nucleotides line up with TRBD2. J was trimmed by 4 bases and V by 4 bases; bases with no gene match: 9. The germline CDR1 and CDR2 sequences are LNHDA and SQIVND (reference sequence). The CDR3 has 16 amino acids. This CDR3 is CASSTWTSGGAETQYF. CDR3 bases: TGTGCCAGTAGTACTTGGACTAGCGGAGGGGCAGAGACCCAGTACTTC.

The chain employs TRBV4-3 and TRBJ2-2; 8 bases are shared with TRBD2. The CDR3 sequence is 20 residues long. The V and J ends lost 4 bases and 7 bases, in that order; junction bases with no gene match: 23. The V gene's germline CDR1 is LGHNA and CDR2 YSLEER. The CDR3 sequence is CASSPGASRGGTRDVGELFF. CDR3 bases: TGCGCCAGCAGCCCAGGGGCATCGCGCGGGGGGACCCGGGACGTCGGGGAGCTGTTTTTT.

V gene TRBV6-5 combines with J gene TRBJ2-1, with D tentatively TRBD2 (7 bases). V gave up 5 bases and J gave up 7 bases, with 18 bases separating them. The length of the CDR3 is 15 residues. Per germline, CDR1 MNHEY and CDR2 SVGAGI. CDR3 sequence (DNA): TGTGCCAGCAGTGGGGGGCGGGGGCCAGTGAATGAGCAGTTCTTC. Translating it yields CASSGGRGPVNEQFF.